One and the same sample provided the 18 T cell receptor beta chains below, sequenced in a study of shared clonotypes between healthy human individuals. Assay used: immunoSEQ multiplex PCR; TCRdb lists only in-frame clones, some missing. The sample records approximately 500,000 clones, 90% to 96% being singletons. The sequencing input was naive CD4+ T cells sorted from blood. Documented subset: CD45RA+ positively selected. These receptors were obtained from a woman in her twenties or thirties in good health.

The chain uses TRBV27 and TRBJ2-7; no definite D call. Trimming left V 2 bases short and J 5 bases short, with 13 bases between. The germline CDR1 and CDR2 sequences are MNHEY and SMNVEV (reference sequence). This CDR3 is 14 amino acids long. CDR3 sequence: CASSLGSARDEQYF. In nucleotides, the CDR3 is TGTGCCAGCAGTTTAGGGTCAGCCCGCGACGAGCAGTACTTC.

Note on this clone: A read error may produce the germline difference seen at one junction end. This CDR3 is CASSYTPGQGCF. CDR3 DNA: TGTGCCAGCAGTTATACTCCGGGACAGGGTTGCTTC. This rearrangement joins TRBV2 to TRBJ2-7, with 9 bases aligning to TRBD1. Germline values: CDR1 SNHLY, CDR2 FYNNEI. CDR3 length: 12 residues.

The V and J genes are TRBV7-3 and TRBJ2-1; the D gene is possibly TRBD1 (6 bases). Germline lookup yields CDR1 SGHTA and CDR2 FQGTGA. V lost 8 bases and J lost 5, with 19 bases in between. This CDR3 contains 15 residues. The CDR3 spells CASGRGGTSHNEQFF. The CDR3 coding sequence is TGTGCCAGCGGCCGAGGGGGAACGTCTCACAATGAGCAGTTCTTC.

V usage is TRBV6-6 and J usage is TRBJ1-2; 7 bases match TRBD1. The V gene end was trimmed by 5 bases and the J gene end by 5 bases; junction bases not matched to a gene: 11. In germline, CDR1 is MNHNY, CDR2 SVGAGI (reference sequence). This CDR3 has 15 amino acids. Written as DNA, the CDR3 is TGTGCCAGCAGTGAGGACAGGAGCCGTTCTTATGGCTACACCTTC. It translates to CASSEDRSRSYGYTF.

V is TRBV6-5 and J is TRBJ2-1; 14 bases align to TRBD2. Germline CDR1 and CDR2: MNHEY and SVGAGI. The CDR3 totals 16 residues. Trimming at V came to 0 bases and at J to 7 bases, leaving 2 bases not matched to a gene. CDR3 DNA sequence: TGTGCCAGCAGTTACTCGGGACTAGCGGGAGCGAATGAGCAGTTCTTC. Translating gives CASSYSGLAGANEQFF.

The CDR3 coding sequence is TGCAGCGCCGCTACCAGGCTAGCGGTTTACAATGAGCAGTTCTTC. Residues: CSAATRLAVYNEQFF. The V gene is TRBV29-1, the J gene TRBJ2-1, with 7 bases lining up with TRBD2. The CDR3 length is 15 residues. Germline V gene data show CDR1 as SQVTM and CDR2 as ANQGSEA. V was clipped by 7 bases and J by 4 bases; unmatched bases: 13.

The chain uses TRBV5-1 and TRBJ2-5, with 10 bases identical to TRBD2. CDR3 length: 18 amino acids. The germline gives CDR1 SGHRS, CDR2 YFSETQ. J was trimmed by 1 base and V by 4 bases; bases with no gene match: 13. The CDR3 coding sequence is TGCGCCAGCAGCCCGGGGGGGACTAGCGCCACGTCCCAAGAGACCCAGTACTTC. Its translation: CASSPGGTSATSQETQYF.

V is TRBV6-1 and J is TRBJ2-7; 9 bases match TRBD2. The CDR3 length is 15 residues. From germline, CDR1 is MNHNS and CDR2 SASEGT. V dropped 4 bases and J dropped 3; count of bases not matched to a gene: 7. The CDR3 nucleotides are TGTGCCAGCAGTGTGAGGGCTAGCGGGAACTACGAGCAGTACTTC. It specifies CASSVRASGNYEQYF.

The chain combines TRBV6-4 with TRBJ1-5; D is possibly TRBD1 (5 bases). The CDR3 extends over 14 amino acids. The germline gives CDR1 MRHNA, CDR2 SNTAGT. V lost 4 bases to trimming and J lost 4 bases, with 11 bases between them. The CDR3, as DNA: TGTGCCAGCAGTGTGGCGGCAGGGAATCAGCCCCAGCATTTT. This translates into CASSVAAGNQPQHF.

The chain employs TRBV28 and TRBJ1-1; D might be TRBD1 (6 bases). CDR3 length: 14 amino acids. V was shortened by 3 bases and J by 9 bases, with 17 bases between the two germline ends. The V gene's germline CDR1 is MDHEN and CDR2 SYDVKM. This CDR3 reads CASSFLGGQGQAFF. CDR3 in DNA: TGTGCCAGCAGTTTCCTCGGGGGTCAGGGGCAAGCTTTCTTT.

This clone was observed once. The rearrangement links TRBV21-1 to TRBJ1-5. TRBV21-1 is flagged as a pseudogene. The CDR3 has 13 residues. The CDR3, as DNA: TGTGCCAGCAGCCTAAATCGGGAACAGCCCCAGCATTTT. It specifies CASSLNREQPQHF.

J is TRBJ1-2 and V is TRBV18, with 8 bases matching TRBD1. CDR1 KGHSH and CDR2 LQKENI come from the germline V gene. This CDR3 has 14 residues. V lost 0 bases and J lost 8; bases outside the gene matches: 5. CDR3 nucleotides: TGTGCCAGCTCACCACCGACAGGGGAGGAGGGCTACACCTTC. This translates into CASSPPTGEEGYTF.

This chain uses TRBV27 with TRBJ1-4; possibly TRBD1 for D (5 bases). Germline V gene lookup returns CDR1 MNHEY and CDR2 SMNVEV (reference sequence). V lost 7 bases, J lost 5 bases, and 11 bases lay in between. The CDR3 has 13 residues. CDR3 sequence (DNA): TGTGCCAGCAAGGGGCGGGTAAATGAAAAACTGTTTTTT. This codes for CASKGRVNEKLFF. Full variable domain (outside the CDR3, taken from reference TRBV27 and TRBJ1-4): EAQVTQNPRYLITVTGKKLTVTCSQNMNHEYMSWYRQDPGLGLRQIYYSMNVEVTDKGDVPEGYKVSRKEKRNFPLILESPSPNQTSLYFCASKGRVNEKLFFGSGTQLSVL.

The chain uses TRBV5-8 and TRBJ2-3, with D possibly TRBD2 on 5 matching bases. CDR1 and CDR2 (germline): SGHTS, YDEGEE. This CDR3 region has 15 residues. The ends were cut back, 4 bases at V and 0 bases at J, with 12 bases in the middle. The CDR3 bases are TGTGCCAGCAGCCTAAGGAGCGGTAGCACAGATACGCAGTATTTT. The encoded protein is CASSLRSGSTDTQYF. Looking up the rest from reference TRBV5-8 and TRBJ2-3 gives the full variable domain: EAGVTQSPTHLIKTRGQQATLRCSPISGHTSVYWYQQALGLGLQFLLWYDEGEERNRGNFPPRFSGRQFPNYSSELNVNALELEDSALYLCASSLRSGSTDTQYFGPGTRLTVL.

CDR3 loop: CASRRDSEQYF. The DNA for the CDR3 is TGTGCCAGCAGGCGGGACTCCGAGCAGTACTTC. The gene calls are TRBV5-4 and TRBJ2-7, with D possibly being TRBD2 (6 bases). Trimming stripped 5 bases from V and 6 bases from J, with 9 bases between. The CDR3 has 11 residues. Germline CDR1 SGHNT, CDR2 YYREEE (reference sequence).

The chain links TRBV5-1 to TRBJ2-5; tentative D call: TRBD1 (6 bases). Per germline, CDR1 SGHRS and CDR2 YFSETQ. CDR3 length equals 15 residues. Trimming removed 2 bases from V and 11 bases from J, with 22 bases in between. The CDR3 DNA reads TGCGCCAGCAGCTTAGCCCTATTACCTAGGGGGAAGCAGTACTTC. It specifies CASSLALLPRGKQYF.

The chain joins TRBV2 to TRBJ1-2, with a weak D call TRBD1 (6 bases). V lost 1 base and J 4 bases, leaving 7 bases between the germline ends. Germline V lookup: CDR1 SNHLY, CDR2 FYNNEI. The CDR3 totals 13 residues. The CDR3 spells CASSEGGLYGYTF. DNA of the CDR3: TGTGCCAGCAGTGAAGGGGGGCTCTATGGCTACACCTTC.

The rearrangement links TRBV5-6 to TRBJ1-4; no firm D call. The CDR3 contains 15 residues. The germline CDR1 and CDR2 sequences are SGHDT and YYEEEE. Trimming left V 4 bases short and J 4 bases short, with 14 bases between. The DNA for the CDR3 is TGTGCCAGCAGCGCAGGTGGGAGGGTTAATGAAAAACTGTTTTTT. Encoded protein: CASSAGGRVNEKLFF.